Presented here are 20 T cell receptor beta chains from one specimen sequenced in a study of blood T cells in healthy people across ages. A second PCR of roughly 7 to 11 cycles used a sample-barcoded 5' primer and a J-beta primer mix. MiXCR, applied by TCRdb to the 5' RACE reads, yields one record per CDR3 protein. The table shows approximately 800,000 distinct CDR3 sequences, with about 25% occurring only once. This same sample was also part of a study on T cells of mothers and their children.

Sequencing was carried out using blood. These receptors all come from a boy aged 10-17 years in good health.

This clonotype came up many times. This chain uses TRBV28 with TRBJ1-1, with a weak D call TRBD1 (6 bases). V was clipped by 5 bases and J by 7 bases, with 17 bases between them. CDR1 is MDHEN and CDR2 is SYDVKM in the germline V gene. This CDR3 has 14 residues. Here the CDR3 reads CASSAEGGLGEAFF. The CDR3 region has the DNA TGTGCCAGCAGTGCCGAGGGGGGGTTGGGTGAAGCTTTCTTT.

V is TRBV29-1 and J is TRBJ1-2, with D unresolved. Germline V lookup: CDR1 SQVTM, CDR2 ANQGSEA. The CDR3 is made up of 16 amino acids. V lost 6 bases and J 0 bases, leaving 20 bases between the germline ends. The CDR3 protein is CSVLILIAGANYGYTF. CDR3 nucleotide sequence: TGCAGCGTCCTTATTCTGATCGCGGGTGCTAACTATGGCTACACCTTC.

A few counts support this clonotype. This chain uses TRBV12-3 or TRBV12-4 with TRBJ2-4; tentative D call: TRBD2 (6 bases). This CDR3 comprises 14 residues. V was pared by 2 bases and J by 5 bases, with 10 bases between. This CDR3 is CASSLRGGENIQYF. The CDR3 DNA reads TGTGCCAGCAGTTTAAGGGGCGGGGAAAACATTCAGTACTTC.

The chain has TRBV4-1 and TRBJ2-7, with unresolved D. Per germline, CDR1 MGHRA and CDR2 YSYEKL. The CDR3 loop spans 16 amino acids. Trimming removed 0 bases from V and 0 bases from J, with 12 bases in between. This chain's CDR3 is CASSQDREDSSYEQYF. CDR3 bases: TGCGCCAGCAGCCAAGATAGAGAGGATAGCTCCTACGAGCAGTACTTC.

CDR3 amino acids: CASSQEYGGNTEAFF. DNA of the CDR3: TGCGCCAGCAGCCAAGAGTACGGGGGGAACACTGAAGCTTTCTTT. The V gene is TRBV4-1, the J gene TRBJ1-1, with TRBD1 as a possible D gene (5 bases). Trimming took off 0 bases at V and 1 base at J, with 9 bases between the two ends. In germline, CDR1 is MGHRA, CDR2 YSYEKL. The CDR3 runs to 15 residues.

The table lists this clonotype with a few counts. The chain combines TRBV10-2 with TRBJ2-7, with D perhaps matching TRBD1 (5 bases). V was trimmed by 4 bases and J by 9 bases, leaving 19 bases between them. There are 14 residues in the CDR3. Germline lookup yields CDR1 WSHSY and CDR2 SAAADI. Here the CDR3 reads CASSANQDTGSQYF. The CDR3 nucleotides read TGCGCCAGCAGTGCGAACCAGGACACTGGGTCGCAGTACTTC.

V gene TRBV14 combines with J gene TRBJ2-3; D is undetermined. The V end was cut by 0 bases, the J end by 6 bases, with 7 bases between. Germline CDR1 is SGHDN and CDR2 is FVKESK. The CDR3 has 13 residues. CDR3 amino acids: CASSQDFEDTQYF. The CDR3 DNA reads TGTGCCAGCAGCCAAGATTTCGAGGATACGCAGTATTTT.

The V gene is TRBV9, the J gene TRBJ1-2, with D unresolved. Germline loops: CDR1 SGDLS, CDR2 YYNGEE. Between the trimmed V and J ends, which lost 1 base and 2 bases, there was a span of 12 bases. The CDR3 has 15 amino acids. The CDR3 sequence: CASSVNGRENYGYTF. The CDR3 region has the DNA TGTGCCAGCAGCGTAAACGGCAGAGAAAACTATGGCTACACCTTC.

Worth noting for this clonotype: The final CDR3 position lacks the conserved phenylalanine or tryptophan, pointing to a likely read error. The V gene is TRBV5-6, the J gene TRBJ2-7; the D gene is possibly TRBD2 (6 bases). This CDR3 contains 14 residues. CDR1 SGHDT and CDR2 YYEEEE come from the germline V gene. Trimming left V 2 bases short and J 4 bases short, with 13 bases between. The CDR3 DNA reads TGTGCCAGCAGCTTCGGAGGGAAAGAGTACGAGCAGTACTGC. Amino acids: CASSFGGKEYEQYC.

This clonotype was recorded a few times. This rearrangement joins TRBV30 to TRBJ2-1; tentative D call: TRBD2 (7 bases). This CDR3 has 14 amino acids. With 7 bases removed from V and 9 bases from J, the gap between germline ends came to 22 bases. Looked up from germline, CDR1 is GTSNPN and CDR2 is SVGIG (reference sequence). This CDR3 reads CASYFAGATIEQFF. The CDR3 DNA reads TGTGCCTCATACTTCGCGGGGGCCACAATTGAGCAGTTCTTC. The complete variable domain, with remaining parts taken from reference TRBV30 and TRBJ2-1, reads SQTIHQWPATLVQPVGSPLSLECTVEGTSNPNLYWYRQAAGRGLQLLFYSVGIGQISSEVPQNLSASRPQDRQFILSSKKLLLSDSGFYLCASYFAGATIEQFFGPGTRLTVL.

A remark on this clonotype: One end of the junction does not line up with germline, which may come from a read error. The V gene is TRBV12-3 or TRBV12-4, the J gene TRBJ1-4; D may be TRBD1 (5 bases). This CDR3 contains 15 residues. Written as DNA, the CDR3 is TGTGCCAGCAGTTTTACCCAGGGTCCTAACGAAAAACTGTTTTTT. Its translation is CASSFTQGPNEKLFF.

The chain is built from TRBV6-5 and TRBJ2-2; tentative D call: TRBD2 (7 bases). The length of the CDR3 is 16 residues. Germline CDR1 MNHEY, CDR2 SVGAGI. With 7 bases removed from V and 3 bases from J, the gap between germline ends came to 18 bases. The CDR3 spells CASTQYWGGDTGELFF. CDR3 coding DNA: TGTGCCAGCACCCAGTATTGGGGGGGCGACACCGGGGAGCTGTTTTTT.

CDR3 nucleotides: TGTGCCAGCAGCCGCTGGGACAGAGGAGAAGAGACCCAGTACTTC. It translates to CASSRWDRGEETQYF. V is TRBV14 and J is TRBJ2-5; the match to TRBD1 covers 7 bases. The CDR3 is made up of 15 amino acids. V lost 4 bases, J lost 3 bases, and 8 bases stayed unmatched. Germline values: CDR1 SGHDN, CDR2 FVKESK.

This clonotype was seen only a few times. This rearrangement joins TRBV6-2 or TRBV6-3 to TRBJ2-1, with a possible D match to TRBD2 (5 bases). Judging by the DNA end, TRBJ2-7 fits better; the J call may be wrong. From germline, CDR1 is MNHEY and CDR2 SVGEGT. CDR3 size: 15 residues. Here the CDR3 DNA reads TGTGCCAGCAGTTACTCGAGAGACAAGCCGGGGGAGCAGTACTTC. Translating gives CASSYSRDKPGEQYF.

The CDR3 loop is CASSSIRPGLGPQRNEQFF. CDR3 DNA sequence: TGTGCCAGCAGCTCAATAAGACCGGGACTGGGCCCTCAGCGGAATGAGCAGTTCTTC. V and J are TRBV11-1 and TRBJ2-1; D is perhaps TRBD2 (6 bases). Trimming took off 4 bases at V and 7 bases at J, with 29 bases between the two ends. This CDR3 has 19 residues. CDR1 and CDR2 (germline): SGHAT, FQDESV (reference sequence).

The V and J genes are TRBV29-1 and TRBJ2-7; 7 bases agree with TRBD1. Per germline, CDR1 SQVTM and CDR2 ANQGSEA. V lost 5 bases to trimming and J lost 0 bases; unmatched junction nucleotides: 4. The CDR3 contains 13 residues. CDR3: CSVWDSHSYEQYF. The CDR3 bases are TGCAGCGTTTGGGACAGCCACTCCTACGAGCAGTACTTC.

The chain joins TRBV29-1 to TRBJ2-4, with TRBD1 identical over 11 bases. The CDR3 sequence is 14 residues long. The germline CDR1 and CDR2 sequences are SQVTM and ANQGSEA. With V trimmed by 7 bases and J by 3 bases, 5 bases remained unmatched. The CDR3 DNA follows: TGCAGCGGGCGGACAGGGGGCGGCAAAAACATTCAGTACTTC. Translation gives CSGRTGGGKNIQYF.

The sample holds many counts of this clonotype. This chain uses TRBV6-2 or TRBV6-3 with TRBJ2-1; D is unclear. Germline V gene lookup returns CDR1 MNHEY and CDR2 SVGEGT. The V gene lost 10 bases and the J gene lost 8 bases, with 12 bases spanning the gap. The CDR3 spans 11 residues. CDR3 in amino acids: CAITASHEQFF. Here the CDR3 DNA reads TGTGCCATTACGGCGTCCCATGAGCAGTTCTTC.

This clonotype has a count of ten or more. The gene calls are TRBV18 and TRBJ2-1; 10 positions match TRBD2. With V trimmed by 4 bases and J by 3 bases, 3 bases remained unmatched. The length of the CDR3 is 15 residues. Germline V gene sequence: CDR1 KGHSH, CDR2 LQKENI. CDR3 coding DNA: TGTGCCAGCTCACTTCTAGCGGGAGTCTACAATGAGCAGTTCTTC. It encodes CASSLLAGVYNEQFF.

This clonotype was found many times. J is TRBJ2-7 and V is TRBV12-3 or TRBV12-4; TRBD1 matches at 10 bases. With 5 bases clipped from V and 1 base from J, the junction kept 2 bases outside the gene matches. This CDR3 region has 14 residues. The CDR3 region is CASSEGQGSYEQYF. DNA for the CDR3: TGTGCCAGCAGTGAGGGACAGGGGTCCTACGAGCAGTACTTC.